This TCR beta chain was recovered during a study of blood T cell repertoires in COVID-19. Study context: Both acute and convalescent COVID-19 samples were obtained from the United States, Italy and Spain. The analysed material was cDNA or gDNA that came from T cells, B-cell-depleted T cells, or PBMCs.

Per the original methods: Reference gene primer amplification gave nucleated cell count estimates. Some clones are missing from TCRdb's copy, which holds only in-frame ones; the method was immunoSEQ multiplex PCR. V, J and clone size were drawn from that table, and D and trimming were deduced from the DNA. The sample yields under 150,000 clones, around 88% seen once. Trimming stripped 8 bases from V and 0 bases from J, with 17 bases between. The CDR3 contains 15 residues. Germline CDR1 reads GTSNPN; CDR2 reads SVGIG (reference sequence). The chain combines TRBV30 with TRBJ1-3; weak D call: TRBD1 (5 bases). This receptor was taken from a human donor in a cohort sampled during active COVID-19. Sequenced: peripheral blood. CDR3 nucleotide sequence: TGTGCCCGGGCGATAGGCGGGACCTCTGGAAACACCATATATTTT. Translation: CARAIGGTSGNTIYF. Variable domain in full (rest from reference TRBV30 and TRBJ1-3): SQTIHQWPATLVQPVGSPLSLECTVEGTSNPNLYWYRQAAGRGLQLLFYSVGIGQISSEVPQNLSASRPQDRQFILSSKKLLLSDSGFYLCARAIGGTSGNTIYFGEGSWLTVV.